A single sample gave rise to the 21 T cell receptor beta chains below, sequenced in a study of T cell repertoires in cytomegalovirus infection. TCRdb processed the reads anew with MiXCR; each CDR3 protein has one entry. The sample contains approximately 500,000 distinct CDR3 sequences, more than 15% of which appear only once. Material: CD8+ T cells from PBMCs. All receptors come from a human donor in good health (CMV status not recorded). Some clones in this sample may be carry-over from other donors' samples.

This clonotype was found a few times. The V call is TRBV28, the J call TRBJ1-2; D gene ambiguous. Germline values: CDR1 MDHEN, CDR2 SYDVKM. This CDR3 has 15 amino acids. V shed 2 bases and J shed 3 bases, with 13 bases lying between them. The DNA of the CDR3 is TGTGCCAGCAGTTTAGAGGTGTGGGGTGACTATGGCTACACCTTC. It codes for CASSLEVWGDYGYTF.

This clonotype was recorded a few times. The J gene is TRBJ2-1, the V gene TRBV19, with 7 positions matching TRBD2. Germline assignment: CDR1 LNHDA and CDR2 SQIVND (reference sequence). This CDR3 comprises 16 residues. Trimming removed 0 bases from V and 0 bases from J; junction bases left unmatched: 2. The CDR3 here is CASSIDPSGSYNEQFF. In DNA form, the CDR3 reads TGTGCCAGTAGTATAGACCCTAGCGGCTCCTACAATGAGCAGTTCTTC.

The rearrangement links TRBV28 to TRBJ2-3; TRBD1 is a possible D gene (6 bases). The CDR3 loop spans 17 amino acids. V gave up 3 bases and J gave up 0 bases, with 16 bases separating them. Germline CDR1 reads MDHEN; CDR2 reads SYDVKM. The CDR3 loop reads CASSFSGQTESTDTQYF. CDR3 DNA: TGTGCCAGCAGTTTCTCAGGACAGACCGAAAGCACAGATACGCAGTATTTT.

The V call is TRBV24-1, the J call TRBJ2-2; 7 bases map to TRBD2. Per germline, CDR1 KGHDR and CDR2 SFDVKD. This CDR3 comprises 16 residues. V lost 1 base, J lost 3 bases, and 4 bases stayed unmatched. The CDR3 nucleotides read TGTGCCACCAGTGATTTTAAGCGGGAAGACACCGGGGAGCTGTTTTTT. Protein sequence: CATSDFKREDTGELFF.

This clonotype was detected a few times. The chain joins TRBV28 to TRBJ2-7; 7 nucleotides match TRBD1. Unmatched junction bases numbered 8, after V lost 4 bases and J lost 2 bases. The germline V gene has CDR1 MDHEN and CDR2 SYDVKM. There are 15 residues in the CDR3. Written as DNA, the CDR3 is TGTGCCAGCAGTTCCCCCACAGGGGATCCCTACGAGCAGTACTTC. It codes for CASSSPTGDPYEQYF.

This clonotype was seen more than once but under ten times. This chain connects TRBV2 to TRBJ1-1; D is perhaps TRBD1 (5 bases). Trimming pared 3 bases from V and 1 base from J, leaving 9 bases between. The CDR3 totals 14 residues. From germline, CDR1 is SNHLY and CDR2 FYNNEI. The CDR3 loop reads CASSDRQGNTEAFF. The CDR3 nucleotides are TGTGCCAGCAGTGACCGTCAGGGGAACACTGAAGCTTTCTTT.

This clonotype has only a few counts. CDR3 in amino acids: CASSQVLDHSGANVLTF. The CDR3 DNA sequence: TGTGCCAGCAGCCAAGTGTTGGACCACTCTGGGGCCAACGTCCTGACTTTC. V is TRBV3-1 and J is TRBJ2-6, with no clear D. CDR3 length: 17 residues. The germline V and J ends were trimmed by 1 base and 0 bases, with 10 bases remaining between them. The germline CDR1 and CDR2 sequences are LGHDT and YNNKEL (reference sequence). The whole variable domain, remainder taken from reference TRBV3-1 and TRBJ2-6, is DTAVSQTPKYLVTQMGNDKSIKCEQNLGHDTMYWYKQDSKKFLKIMFSYNNKELIINETVPNRFSPKSPDKAHLNLHINSLELGDSAVYFCASSQVLDHSGANVLTFGAGSRLTVL.

The chain couples TRBV7-6 to TRBJ2-4; 7 bases are a match to TRBD1. V trimming: 3 bases; J trimming: 8 bases; junction bases outside the gene matches: 10. The V gene's germline CDR1 is SGHVS and CDR2 FNYEAQ. This CDR3 has 15 amino acids. The CDR3, as DNA: TGTGCCAGCAGCTTCTTAGACAGGGCCGGGGACATTCAGTACTTC. Encoded protein: CASSFLDRAGDIQYF.

This clonotype was counted between two and nine times. This chain uses TRBV19 with TRBJ2-1; D unclear. CDR3 size: 13 residues. Trimming shortened V by 2 bases and J by 3 bases, and 5 bases separated the two germline ends. Per the germline V gene, CDR1 is LNHDA and CDR2 is SQIVND (reference sequence). The CDR3 DNA reads TGTGCCAGTAGTATAAAGTACTACAATGAGCAGTTCTTC. It codes for CASSIKYYNEQFF.

The J gene is TRBJ2-7, the V gene TRBV11-3, with 8 bases lining up with TRBD1. The length of the CDR3 is 15 residues. The germline V gene encodes CDR1 SGHNT and CDR2 YENEEA. V was clipped by 0 bases and J by 3 bases; unmatched bases: 4. CDR3 DNA sequence: TGTGCCAGCAGCTTAGAGGCAGGGGGCTTCTACGAGCAGTACTTC. Amino acids: CASSLEAGGFYEQYF.

This clonotype was detected ten times or more. This chain joins TRBV6-1 and TRBJ1-2; weak D call: TRBD1 (5 bases). The CDR3 covers 18 residues. CDR1 and CDR2 from the germline V gene are MNHNS and SASEGT. V gave up 0 bases and J gave up 0 bases, with 17 bases separating them. The CDR3 region has the DNA TGTGCCAGCAGTGAAGCGCGGGCCCCGGCAGGGTCTAACTATGGCTACACCTTC. Amino acids: CASSEARAPAGSNYGYTF.

This clonotype was picked up a small number of times. The J gene is TRBJ1-2, the V gene TRBV28; D is ambiguous. The CDR3 consists of 13 residues. Deletions cut 5 bases from V and 7 bases from J, with 14 bases between. Germline V lookup: CDR1 MDHEN, CDR2 SYDVKM. Here the CDR3 DNA reads TGTGCCAGCAGTCGGCGGGCCTCTGGTGGCTACACCTTC. It codes for CASSRRASGGYTF.

A few counts support this clonotype. This chain links TRBV27 with TRBJ2-7, with no clear D. V was shortened by 2 bases and J by 4 bases, with 12 bases between the two germline ends. The germline CDR1 and CDR2 sequences are MNHEY and SMNVEV (reference sequence). This CDR3 has 14 amino acids. As DNA, the CDR3 is TGTGCCAGCAGTTTAGGTGGGAAACCGTACGAGCAGTACTTC. As protein: CASSLGGKPYEQYF.

The chain recombines TRBV18 with TRBJ1-5, with D possibly being TRBD1 (6 bases). CDR3 size: 16 residues. The V and J ends lost 0 bases and 3 bases respectively, with 12 bases between them. The germline V gene encodes CDR1 KGHSH and CDR2 LQKENI. Written as DNA, the CDR3 is TGTGCCAGCTCACCACCGCCAGGGGATACCAATCAGCCCCAGCATTTT. Encoded protein: CASSPPPGDTNQPQHF.

This clonotype was detected ten times or more. The gene calls are TRBV6-1 and TRBJ1-1; no firm D call. CDR1 and CDR2 from the germline V gene are MNHNS and SASEGT. Between the trimmed V and J ends, which lost 1 base and 0 bases, there was a span of 9 bases. The CDR3 runs to 15 residues. CDR3 amino acids: CASSEGGPMNTEAFF. The CDR3 bases are TGTGCCAGCAGTGAAGGGGGTCCCATGAACACTGAAGCTTTCTTT.

This clonotype has at least ten counts. V gene TRBV12-5 combines with J gene TRBJ1-3; D gene uncertain. Germline-derived CDR1 and CDR2 are LGHNT and FRNRAP. The V gene lost 3 bases and the J gene lost 0 bases, with 12 bases spanning the gap. This CDR3 spans 16 amino acids. The CDR3, as DNA: TGTGCTAGTGGTTTTACGGTGGGGATCTCTGGAAACACCATATATTTT. Translating gives CASGFTVGISGNTIYF.

V is TRBV6-5 and J is TRBJ2-7; 7 bases fit TRBD2. Trimming took 8 bases from V and 1 from J; bases not matched to a gene: 5. This CDR3 is built from 13 residues. The germline gives CDR1 MNHEY, CDR2 SVGAGI. This CDR3 reads CASGISGSYEQYF. The CDR3, as DNA: TGTGCCAGCGGCATTAGCGGGTCCTACGAGCAGTACTTC.

The chain has TRBV29-1 and TRBJ1-1; D call uncertain. The germline V gene has CDR1 SQVTM and CDR2 ANQGSEA. The CDR3 runs 14 residues. The V end was cut by 7 bases, the J end by 1 base, with 16 bases between. CDR3 in DNA: TGCAGCGCCGGCCGAGACGGCAGGAACACTGAAGCTTTCTTT. Protein sequence: CSAGRDGRNTEAFF.

The sample holds a few counts of this clonotype. This rearrangement joins TRBV9 to TRBJ2-1, with 14 nucleotides matching TRBD2. Germline trimming cut 3 bases from V and 7 bases from J; bases unmatched to any gene: 6. This CDR3 is 16 amino acids long. Germline V CDR1 and CDR2: SGDLS, YYNGEE. The CDR3 loop reads CASSAGTSGGWNEQFF. Here the CDR3 DNA reads TGTGCCAGCAGCGCCGGGACTAGCGGGGGTTGGAATGAGCAGTTCTTC. The full variable domain, completed using reference TRBV9 and TRBJ2-1, is DSGVTQTPKHLITATGQRVTLRCSPRSGDLSVYWYQQSLDQGLQFLIQYYNGEERAKGNILERFSAQQFPDLHSELNLSSLELGDSALYFCASSAGTSGGWNEQFFGPGTRLTVL.

The rearrangement uses TRBV19 and TRBJ1-6; the match to TRBD1 covers 9 bases. The J segment lost 10 bases and the V segment lost 6 bases, leaving 7 bases of the junction unmatched. The CDR3 has 14 residues. Germline V gene data show CDR1 as LNHDA and CDR2 as SQIVND (reference sequence). The CDR3 loop reads CASSPQGARSPLHF. Written as DNA, the CDR3 is TGTGCCAGTAGCCCACAGGGGGCCCGATCACCCCTCCACTTT.

The chain couples TRBV6-5 to TRBJ2-1, with D unclear. V gave up 6 bases and J gave up 5 bases, with 11 bases separating them. Germline CDR1 reads MNHEY; CDR2 reads SVGAGI. There are 13 residues in the CDR3. The DNA of the CDR3 is TGTGCCAGCAGACTCCGACACCACAATGAGCAGTTCTTC. Translation gives CASRLRHHNEQFF.